The clone carrying this TCR beta chain was seen more than once but under ten times. These data come from a study of early T cells in non-severe SARS-CoV-2 infection. Study background: It was bulk RNA from unsorted whole blood that was sequenced, and the chains were unpaired.

Per germline, CDR1 LGHNA and CDR2 YNFKEQ. V was clipped by 3 bases and J by 0 bases; unmatched bases: 2. The CDR3 has 14 amino acids. Unique molecular identifier tags were affixed to discrete cDNA molecules. From the 5' RACE reads, TCRdb called clonotypes with MiXCR, one entry per CDR3 protein. The sample yields tens of thousands of distinct CDR3 sequences, about 9.4% seen once. This rearrangement joins TRBV4-2 to TRBJ2-7; TRBD2 aligns across 7 bases. This receptor was obtained from an adult who was a healthcare worker with PCR-confirmed SARS-CoV-2 infection or an uninfected control (not recorded which). This material consisted of whole blood, taken at baseline. Here the CDR3 DNA reads TGTGCCAGCAGCCAGCAGCGGGACTCCTACGAGCAGTACTTC. Protein: CASSQQRDSYEQYF.